This record looks at one TCR beta chain sequence and its context. Its antigen is unidentified. Compared with germline, one end of the junction differs, possibly owing to a read error. This CDR3 is built from 16 residues. Germline CDR1 reads LGHNA; CDR2 reads YSLEER. The sample originates from a study of tumor-infiltrating lymphocytes in primary liver carcinoma. Across the whole study: Sequenced samples came back with roughly 3.5 to 7.13 million productive TCRbeta reads, and the counts looked alike across tissue types.

Findings of the study overall: It was in tumors, not blood, that the top-250-clone fraction was significantly higher (p = 0.039).

For each extraction, RNA and DNA were obtained together from about 20-30 mg of unsorted bulk tissue. Five distinct regions per tumor were sampled. Without exception, tumor samples held over 90% viable tumor cells. Synthesis of TCR beta cDNA was carried out from 500 ng total RNA with a constant-region primer. Library construction for TCR beta comprised three nested multiplex PCR rounds performed with slightly modified ARM-PCR. The two initial PCR rounds, nine to eleven cycles each, used TRBV1-TRBV30 forward and C-beta reverse primers. TCRdb itself ran the multiplex PCR reads through MiXCR, one entry per CDR3 protein. Among about 200,000 distinct CDR3 sequences, around 85% were seen once, and the ten largest hold around 18%.

Sequenced material: tumor tissue from primary liver carcinoma. The V and J genes are TRBV4-3 and TRBJ2-3, with 7 positions matching TRBD2. The clonotype comes from a man aged 35-49 years with primary liver carcinoma and hepatitis B virus infection. CDR3 residues: CASSQGTNGITDTQYF. CDR3 sequence (DNA): TGCGCCAGCAGCCAGGGGACTAACGGGATCACAGATACTCAGTATTTT.